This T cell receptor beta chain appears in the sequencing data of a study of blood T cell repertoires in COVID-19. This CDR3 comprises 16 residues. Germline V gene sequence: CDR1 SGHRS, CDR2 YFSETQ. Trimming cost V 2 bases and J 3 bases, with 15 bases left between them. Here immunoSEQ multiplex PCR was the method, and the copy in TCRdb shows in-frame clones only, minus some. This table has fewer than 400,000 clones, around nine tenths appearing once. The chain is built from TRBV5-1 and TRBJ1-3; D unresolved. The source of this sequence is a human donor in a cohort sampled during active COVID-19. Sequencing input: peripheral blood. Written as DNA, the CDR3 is TGCGCCAGCAGCTTCAACACCCCTGGGAGTGGAAACACCATATATTTT. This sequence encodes CASSFNTPGSGNTIYF.